This entry concerns a single T cell receptor beta chain. Original data processing: Researchers report that nucleated cell counts were estimated from reference gene primer amplification. Assay: immunoSEQ multiplex PCR; the TCRdb copy retains only in-frame clones and omits some. Clonal size and the V and J genes are those of that table, whereas D and trimming came from the DNA. The sample records 120,000 to 150,000 clones, about 82% being singletons. This sample was included in a study of blood T cell repertoires in COVID-19. Across the study: Samples representing acute and convalescent COVID-19 were sourced from the United States, Italy and Spain. In each case, the material was cDNA or gDNA derived from T cells, B-cell-depleted T cells, or PBMCs.

Sequencing was done on a sample of peripheral blood. The clonotype was recovered from a man between 45 and 60 years old with acute or convalescent COVID-19.

The CDR3 spells CAISENPIAGGRHTGELFF. The CDR3 DNA reads as TGTGCCATCAGTGAGAATCCCATAGCGGGAGGGCGACACACCGGGGAGCTGTTTTTT. J is TRBJ2-2 and V is TRBV10-3, with TRBD2 matching over 11 bases. Germline V gene data show CDR1 as ENHRY and CDR2 as SYGVKD. V shed 2 bases, J shed 3 bases, and the junction held 11 bases outside the gene matches. This CDR3 contains 19 residues.